This T cell receptor beta chain appears in the sequencing data of a study of T cell repertoires in cytomegalovirus infection. About the research overall: TCR beta signatures that were public indicated CMV infection and matching HLA type.

TCRdb analysed the reads with MiXCR anew, one entry per CDR3 protein. Found here are some 350,000 distinct CDR3 sequences, approximately 18% of them singletons; the top ten hold 8.7%. In this sample, this clonotype turned up once. Its specificity is unknown. Findings and caveats of the study: CMV-specific TCR beta clonotypes restricted by HLA-C dominated the ex vivo response. Summed public TCR beta family frequency identified CMV carriers bearing the relevant HLA.

This CDR3 spans 14 amino acids. Trimming at V came to 5 bases and at J to 2 bases, leaving 4 bases not matched to a gene. Looked up from germline, CDR1 is MDHEN and CDR2 is SYDVKM. Sequencing was carried out using PBMCs. The sequence came from a human donor in good health (CMV status not recorded). Some clones in this sample may be carry-over from other donors' samples. The rearrangement joins TRBV28 to TRBJ2-7, with 9 bases identical to TRBD1. CDR3 protein: CASSRTGVTYEQYF. The CDR3 DNA reads TGTGCCAGCAGTCGGACAGGGGTTACCTACGAGCAGTACTTC.